This entry lists 24 T cell receptor beta chains sequenced from one sample in a study of blood T cell repertoires in COVID-19. Profiled with immunoSEQ multiplex PCR; TCRdb holds only in-frame clones, not every one. The sample has about 370,000 clones, roughly nine tenths seen once; the top ten hold 3%. The sequenced material came from peripheral blood. Receptor source: a woman in her 30s with COVID-19, enrolled during active disease.

CDR3 sequence (DNA): TGTGCCATCAGTGACGGGAACTCCTACGAGCAGTACTTC. It is translated as CAISDGNSYEQYF. The chain couples TRBV10-3 to TRBJ2-7, with D maybe TRBD2 (5 bases). Trimming cost V 3 bases and J 0 bases, with 6 bases left between them. Germline assignment: CDR1 ENHRY and CDR2 SYGVKD. CDR3 length equals 13 residues.

The chain couples TRBV12-3 or TRBV12-4 to TRBJ1-2, with D perhaps matching TRBD1 (6 bases). Between the trimmed V and J ends, which lost 10 bases and 7 bases, there was a span of 19 bases. The CDR3 has 13 residues. In DNA, the CDR3 is TGTGCCACCCTAACGGGGACCAGGGGTGGCTACACCTTC. It codes for CATLTGTRGGYTF.

The genes are TRBV11-2 and TRBJ2-5; 10 bases are shared with TRBD1. Germline assignment: CDR1 SGHAT and CDR2 FQNNGV. The CDR3 length is 15 residues. V shed 6 bases, J shed 5 bases, and the junction held 9 bases outside the gene matches. CDR3 coding DNA: TGTGCCAGCAGTTGGGGAGACAGGGGGCGGGAGACCCAGTACTTC. It codes for CASSWGDRGRETQYF. Together with reference TRBV11-2 and TRBJ2-5, the CDR3 gives the full variable domain: EAGVAQSPRYKIIEKRQSVAFWCNPISGHATLYWYQQILGQGPKLLIQFQNNGVVDDSQLPKDRFSAERLKGVDSTLKIQPAKLEDSAVYLCASSWGDRGRETQYFGPGTRLLVL.

The chain uses TRBV27 and TRBJ2-1; D gene uncertain. The CDR3 length is 13 residues. Germline V gene data show CDR1 as MNHEY and CDR2 as SMNVEV (reference sequence). The V end lost 1 base, the J end lost 9 bases, and 10 bases lay between the germline ends. The CDR3 loop is CASSLLATSEQFF. The CDR3 coding sequence is TGTGCCAGCAGTTTATTAGCCACCTCTGAGCAGTTCTTC.

This clone appeared a single time. This sequence joins TRBV29-1 and TRBJ1-2; perhaps TRBD1 as D (5 bases). In germline, CDR1 is SQVTM, CDR2 ANQGSEA. There are 9 residues in the CDR3. V lost 6 bases to trimming and J lost 10 bases, with 9 bases between them. CDR3 residues: CSVGPPYTF. The CDR3, as DNA: TGCAGCGTGGGGCCCCCCTACACCTTC.

DNA of the CDR3: TGCGCCAGCAGCCAAGATGGTAGCGCCCGGGACATTCAGTACTTC. Its translation: CASSQDGSARDIQYF. The J gene is TRBJ2-4, the V gene TRBV4-1; a possible D gene is TRBD2 (5 bases). The CDR3 is 15 residues long. Germline CDR1 MGHRA, CDR2 YSYEKL. Trimming took 0 bases from V and 8 from J, leaving 14 bases between them.

CDR3 DNA: TGTGCCAGCAGAACTGGACTAGGCACAGATACGCAGTATTTT. Its protein product is CASRTGLGTDTQYF. The rearrangement joins TRBV5-8 to TRBJ2-3; 7 bases match TRBD2. V lost 5 bases, J lost 1 base, and 4 bases stayed unmatched. Per the germline V gene, CDR1 is SGHTS and CDR2 is YDEGEE. This CDR3 has 14 residues.

The V and J genes are TRBV12-3 or TRBV12-4 and TRBJ1-1; D unclear. Trimming pared 6 bases from V and 10 bases from J, leaving 18 bases between. The CDR3 runs 13 residues. CDR3 region: CASRREGSRLAFF. The CDR3, as DNA: TGTGCCAGCAGAAGAGAGGGATCAAGGTTAGCTTTCTTT.

This clone has just one count. V usage is TRBV28 and J usage is TRBJ2-7, with 7 bases aligning to TRBD2. J lost 2 bases, V lost 5 bases, and 6 bases had no gene match. The V gene's germline CDR1 is MDHEN and CDR2 SYDVKM. This CDR3 is built from 14 residues. The DNA of the CDR3 is TGTGCCAGCAGTCCTGTGGGAGGGACCTACGAGCAGTACTTC. Its protein is CASSPVGGTYEQYF.

This chain joins TRBV10-3 and TRBJ1-1; D not resolved. This CDR3 contains 13 residues. The germline CDR1 and CDR2 sequences are ENHRY and SYGVKD. Trimming took off 4 bases at V and 4 bases at J, with 10 bases between the two ends. The CDR3 spells CAISGEGGTEAFF. The DNA for the CDR3 is TGTGCCATCAGTGGTGAGGGTGGCACTGAAGCTTTCTTT.

This clone showed up just a few times. The chain uses TRBV30 and TRBJ1-2; the D gene is possibly TRBD1 (6 bases). The CDR3 loop spans 17 amino acids. Germline V gene lookup returns CDR1 GTSNPN and CDR2 SVGIG (reference sequence). V lost 1 base and J lost 4, with 22 bases in between. In DNA, the CDR3 is TGTGCCTGGAGTGGGGTCGGTAGGGGGGGGACCTCCTATGGCTACACCTTC. Protein product: CAWSGVGRGGTSYGYTF.

The gene calls are TRBV7-2 and TRBJ2-5, with TRBD1 identical over 9 bases. The CDR3 length is 15 residues. With 5 bases clipped from V and 5 bases from J, the junction kept 9 bases outside the gene matches. Germline CDR1 and CDR2: SGHTA and FQGNSA. The CDR3 DNA sequence: TGTGCCAGCAGCGGGACAGGGACCCTGTGGGAGACCCAGTACTTC. It yields the protein CASSGTGTLWETQYF.

The chain recombines TRBV4-3 with TRBJ2-7; 7 nucleotides line up with TRBD1. The trim removed 0 bases at V and 4 bases at J, leaving 12 bases unmatched. From germline, CDR1 is LGHNA and CDR2 YSLEER. The CDR3 is made up of 17 amino acids. CDR3 bases: TGCGCCAGCAGCCAAGAAGGGCCCCCGACAGGGTGGTACGAGCAGTACTTC. Its translation is CASSQEGPPTGWYEQYF.

The V call is TRBV4-1, the J call TRBJ2-1, with unresolved D. V was cut by 4 bases and J by 1 base, with 17 bases left in between. The CDR3 loop spans 17 amino acids. CDR1 and CDR2 (germline): MGHRA, YSYEKL. CDR3 nucleotide sequence: TGCGCCAGCAGCCCCATGCCCCCCCGGGTGTCCTACAATGAGCAGTTCTTC. This codes for CASSPMPPRVSYNEQFF.

J is TRBJ2-1 and V is TRBV10-3; 9 bases line up with TRBD2. Germline CDR1 ENHRY, CDR2 SYGVKD. The CDR3 is 15 amino acids. V shed 6 bases, J shed 5 bases, and the junction held 8 bases outside the gene matches. The CDR3, as DNA: TGTGCCATCAGCGGTAGCGGGAGTCCCAACAATGAGCAGTTCTTC. Translating gives CAISGSGSPNNEQFF.

V gene TRBV28 combines with J gene TRBJ1-5, with a tentative D call TRBD1 (5 bases). V gave up 10 bases and J gave up 7 bases, with 20 bases separating them. Germline CDR1 is MDHEN and CDR2 is SYDVKM. The CDR3 consists of 14 residues. The CDR3 reads CATSWTGGGQPQHF. In nucleotides, the CDR3 is TGTGCCACCTCCTGGACGGGGGGAGGCCAGCCCCAGCATTTT.

The chain carries TRBV5-1 and TRBJ2-1; TRBD2 aligns across 8 bases. The V and J ends lost 4 bases and 5 bases, in that order; junction bases with no gene match: 11. The CDR3 sequence is 16 residues long. Per germline, CDR1 SGHRS and CDR2 YFSETQ. The CDR3 region is CASSLTGTRKNNEQFF. The CDR3 nucleotides are TGCGCCAGCAGCCTAACCGGGACTAGAAAGAACAATGAGCAGTTCTTC.

CDR3 nucleotide sequence: TGTGCCAGCAGCCAAGTACGCGGACTAGCATTCAATGAGCAGTTCTTC. Residues: CASSQVRGLAFNEQFF. This chain links TRBV3-1 (or the pseudogene TRBV3-2) with TRBJ2-1; 8 bases fit TRBD2. V shed 1 base, J shed 6 bases, and the junction held 8 bases outside the gene matches. The CDR3 sequence is 16 residues long. The germline CDR1 and CDR2 sequences are LGHDT and YNNKEL (reference sequence).

This chain connects TRBV19 to TRBJ2-4, with 7 bases identical to TRBD2. Trimming at V came to 9 bases and at J to 8 bases, leaving 19 bases not matched to a gene. Looked up from germline, CDR1 is LNHDA and CDR2 is SQIVND (reference sequence). The CDR3 length is 16 residues. Here the CDR3 reads CASRTAGALREDIQYF. In DNA, the CDR3 is TGTGCCAGCCGAACCGCTGGGGCCCTACGGGAGGACATTCAGTACTTC.

Written as DNA, the CDR3 is TGTGCCAGCAGTTTGATCCGGGACAGGGGATACAATGAGCAGTTCTTC. Encoded protein: CASSLIRDRGYNEQFF. The chain couples TRBV28 to TRBJ2-1, with 10 bases lining up with TRBD1. The V gene end was trimmed by 3 bases and the J gene end by 4 bases; junction bases not matched to a gene: 6. The germline CDR1 and CDR2 sequences are MDHEN and SYDVKM. CDR3 length: 16 residues.

This clone was observed a handful of times. This rearrangement joins TRBV7-2 to TRBJ1-1, with D perhaps matching TRBD1 (5 bases). The germline V gene encodes CDR1 SGHTA and CDR2 FQGNSA. The length of the CDR3 is 16 residues. Deletions cut 0 bases from V and 5 bases from J, with 16 bases between. The CDR3 loop is CASSLARQGVGTEAFF. The CDR3 DNA reads as TGTGCCAGCAGCTTAGCGCGTCAAGGGGTGGGTACTGAAGCTTTCTTT.

The count of this clone is one. The chain couples TRBV9 to TRBJ2-5; 8 bases match TRBD2. V was clipped by 3 bases and J by 3 bases; unmatched bases: 4. Looked up from germline, CDR1 is SGDLS and CDR2 is YYNGEE. The CDR3 covers 14 residues. CDR3 in amino acids: CASSAKRGKETQYF. The CDR3 bases are TGTGCCAGCAGCGCCAAGCGGGGGAAAGAGACCCAGTACTTC.

V and J are TRBV28 and TRBJ1-4; D possibly corresponds to TRBD1 (5 bases). Germline assignment: CDR1 MDHEN and CDR2 SYDVKM. V gave up 4 bases and J gave up 3 bases, with 12 bases separating them. The CDR3 has 15 residues. The DNA for the CDR3 is TGTGCCAGCAGTTCACAGGTGGCGGCTAATGAAAAACTGTTTTTT. This gives the protein CASSSQVAANEKLFF.

This chain connects TRBV29-1 to TRBJ2-1; D is uncertain. V lost 5 bases to trimming and J lost 3 bases, with 5 bases between them. CDR1 and CDR2 from the germline V gene are SQVTM and ANQGSEA. The CDR3 has 11 residues. The CDR3 DNA reads TGCAGCGTTCTCCTCTACAATGAGCAGTTCTTC. It translates to CSVLLYNEQFF.